The 11 T cell receptor beta chains given below trace back to one sample, sequenced in a study of PD-1 blockade in classical Hodgkin lymphoma. The assay was immunoSEQ multiplex PCR, and TCRdb's table has in-frame clones only and misses some. The sample carries tens of thousands of clones, roughly four fifths recorded once. No patient escaped relapse after autologous stem cell transplantation, and brentuximab vedotin exposure varied. The specimen was peripheral blood mononuclear cells (PBMCs), collected at baseline. The source is a human donor with classical Hodgkin lymphoma.

CDR3 in DNA: TGTGCCAGCAACATAGGTGGGGGGCAGGCAGAGACCCAGTACTTC. Residues: CASNIGGGQAETQYF. The chain carries TRBV7-6 and TRBJ2-5; D may be TRBD1 or TRBD2 (6 bases each). The V gene's germline CDR1 is SGHVS and CDR2 FNYEAQ. Trimming stripped 7 bases from V and 4 bases from J, with 19 bases between. This CDR3 has 15 amino acids.

This chain connects TRBV19 to TRBJ1-2, with D tentatively TRBD1 (5 bases). Germline V gene lookup returns CDR1 LNHDA and CDR2 SQIVND (reference sequence). This CDR3 has 14 amino acids. V lost 0 bases to trimming and J lost 5 bases, with 10 bases between them. CDR3 loop: CASSIEPDSYGYTF. The CDR3 nucleotides are TGTGCCAGTAGTATAGAGCCCGACAGTTATGGCTACACCTTC.

The rearrangement uses TRBV5-4 and TRBJ2-2, with TRBD2 matching over 11 bases. CDR3 length: 18 residues. Germline V lookup: CDR1 SGHNT, CDR2 YYREEE (reference sequence). J gave up 4 bases and V 4 bases, and 12 bases lay outside the gene matches. CDR3 in amino acids: CASSGGLAANPGTGELFF. In DNA form, the CDR3 reads TGTGCCAGCAGCGGGGGACTAGCGGCTAACCCGGGCACCGGGGAGCTGTTTTTT.

The J gene is TRBJ2-7, the V gene TRBV29-1, with TRBD2 matching over 8 bases. Germline assignment: CDR1 SQVTM and CDR2 ANQGSEA. J lost 1 base, V lost 5 bases, and 7 bases had no gene match. CDR3 length: 14 residues. CDR3 sequence: CSVRSGEGSYEQYF. CDR3 nucleotides: TGCAGCGTTCGTAGCGGGGAGGGTTCCTACGAGCAGTACTTC.

The V call is TRBV9, the J call TRBJ1-4, with 10 bases fitting TRBD1. J lost 3 bases, V lost 4 bases, and 6 bases had no gene match. The CDR3 loop spans 16 amino acids. Per the germline V gene, CDR1 is SGDLS and CDR2 is YYNGEE. This CDR3 is CASSFRTGGSNEKLFF. Here the CDR3 DNA reads TGTGCCAGCAGCTTCAGGACAGGGGGGTCTAATGAAAAACTGTTTTTT.

The chain carries TRBV4-2 and TRBJ2-3, with D possibly matching TRBD1 (6 bases). The CDR3 sequence is 15 residues long. The V end was cut by 0 bases, the J end by 6 bases, with 13 bases between. Germline V CDR1 and CDR2: LGHNA, YNFKEQ. The CDR3 protein is CASSQDGWGQDTQYF. CDR3 sequence (DNA): TGTGCCAGCAGCCAAGATGGCTGGGGGCAGGATACGCAGTATTTT.

There are a few counts of this clone. V gene TRBV9 combines with J gene TRBJ2-1; D call uncertain. The CDR3 runs 13 residues. V was clipped by 2 bases and J by 4 bases, with 7 bases between them. The V gene's germline CDR1 is SGDLS and CDR2 YYNGEE. This CDR3 reads CASSVDVYNEQFF. In nucleotides, the CDR3 is TGTGCCAGCAGCGTGGACGTATACAATGAGCAGTTCTTC.

This clone was detected a few times. The chain combines TRBV21-1 with TRBJ2-7; the DNA was not compared with TRBD2, the D call given in the table. TRBV21-1 counts as a pseudogene. The CDR3 spans 22 residues. The CDR3 reads CASSKQTTLQGPGTSDPYEQYF. The CDR3 DNA sequence: TGTGCCAGCAGCAAACAAACTACGCTTCAGGGACCCGGGACTAGCGATCCCTACGAGCAGTACTTC.

The V and J genes are TRBV28 and TRBJ2-1; D is unclear. The CDR3 spans 13 residues. The germline CDR1 and CDR2 sequences are MDHEN and SYDVKM. V lost 8 bases and J 6 bases, leaving 14 bases between the germline ends. The CDR3 reads CASGNPVGNEQFF. The CDR3, as DNA: TGTGCCAGCGGAAACCCGGTGGGCAATGAGCAGTTCTTC. Full variable domain (rest looked up from reference TRBV28 and TRBJ2-1): DVKVTQSSRYLVKRTGEKVFLECVQDMDHENMFWYRQDPGLGLRLIYFSYDVKMKEKGDIPEGYSVSREKKERFSLILESASTNQTSMYLCASGNPVGNEQFFGPGTRLTVL.

The chain carries TRBV10-3 and TRBJ2-7, with D possibly being TRBD1 (5 bases). The CDR3 spans 15 residues. Trimming removed 0 bases at V and 0 bases at J, with 9 bases between. Germline V gene data show CDR1 as ENHRY and CDR2 as SYGVKD. Written as DNA, the CDR3 is TGTGCCATCAGTGAGTCGGGGCAGAGCTCCTACGAGCAGTACTTC. Translated, it gives CAISESGQSSYEQYF.

The chain links TRBV19 to TRBJ2-1, with D tentatively TRBD1 or TRBD2 (5 bases each). CDR3 length: 13 amino acids. V was trimmed by 3 bases and J by 5 bases, leaving 8 bases between them. The germline V gene encodes CDR1 LNHDA and CDR2 SQIVND (reference sequence). CDR3 coding DNA: TGTGCCAGTAGTATCGGGACCAACAATGAGCAGTTCTTC. Amino acids: CASSIGTNNEQFF. Full variable domain (missing parts from reference TRBV19 and TRBJ2-1): DGGITQSPKYLFRKEGQNVTLSCEQNLNHDAMYWYRQDPGQGLRLIYYSQIVNDFQKGDIAEGYSVSREKKESFPLTVTSAQKNPTAFYLCASSIGTNNEQFFGPGTRLTVL.